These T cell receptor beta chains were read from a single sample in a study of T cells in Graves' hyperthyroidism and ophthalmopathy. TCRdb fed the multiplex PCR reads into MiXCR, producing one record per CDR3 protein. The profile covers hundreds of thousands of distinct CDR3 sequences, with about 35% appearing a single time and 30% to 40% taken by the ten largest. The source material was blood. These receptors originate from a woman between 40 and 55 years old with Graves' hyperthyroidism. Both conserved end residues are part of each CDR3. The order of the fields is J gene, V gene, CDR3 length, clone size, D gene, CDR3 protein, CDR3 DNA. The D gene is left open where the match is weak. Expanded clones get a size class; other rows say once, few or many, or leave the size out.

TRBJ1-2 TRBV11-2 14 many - CASSQGTLNYGYTF TGTGCCAGCAGCCAAGGGACCTTGAACTATGGCTACACCTTC
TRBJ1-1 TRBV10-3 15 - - CASSERPGRDTEAFF TGTGCCAGCAGTGAGAGACCAGGGAGGGACACTGAAGCTTTCTTT
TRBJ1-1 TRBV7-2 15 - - CASSLVRGETTEAFF TGTGCCAGCAGCTTAGTTAGGGGTGAAACGACTGAAGCTTTCTTT
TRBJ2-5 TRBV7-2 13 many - CASSFVREGTQYF TGTGCCAGCAGCTTTGTTCGTGAGGGGACCCAGTACTTC
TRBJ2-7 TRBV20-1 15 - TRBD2 CSARPSSGGAYEQYF TGCAGTGCTAGGCCCTCTAGCGGGGGGGCGTACGAGCAGTACTTC
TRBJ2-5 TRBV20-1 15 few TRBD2 CSAKFGLAGKETQYF TGCAGTGCTAAGTTCGGGCTAGCGGGGAAAGAGACCCAGTACTTC
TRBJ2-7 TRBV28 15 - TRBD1 CASSPPDRNPYEQYF TGTGCCAGCAGTCCCCCGGACAGGAACCCCTACGAGCAGTACTTC
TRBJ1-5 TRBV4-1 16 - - CASSQVGREKEQPQHF TGCGCCAGCAGCCAAGTGGGCAGGGAGAAGGAGCAGCCCCAGCATTTT
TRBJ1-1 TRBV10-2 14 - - CASNWYGVVEEAFF TGTGCCAGCAACTGGTATGGGGTAGTTGAGGAAGCTTTCTTT
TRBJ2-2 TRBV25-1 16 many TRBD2 CASSPGLAGAGGELFF TGTGCCAGCAGTCCCGGACTAGCGGGAGCCGGCGGGGAGCTGTTTTTT
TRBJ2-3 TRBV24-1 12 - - CAIQGYTDTQYF TGTGCCATACAGGGTTACACAGATACGCAGTATTTT
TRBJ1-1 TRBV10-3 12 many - CATGGDNTEAFF TGTGCCACGGGCGGGGACAACACTGAAGCTTTCTTT
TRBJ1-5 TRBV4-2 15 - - CASRQVHFGNQPQHF TGTGCCAGCAGACAAGTTCACTTTGGCAATCAGCCCCAGCATTTT
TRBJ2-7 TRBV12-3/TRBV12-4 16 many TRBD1 CASSLGVGQGPYEQYF TGTGCCAGCAGTTTGGGGGTGGGACAGGGACCCTACGAGCAGTACTTC
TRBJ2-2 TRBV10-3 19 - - CAISESRGSGPWDTGELFF TGTGCCATCAGTGAGTCGAGAGGGTCAGGACCCTGGGACACCGGGGAGCTGTTTTTT
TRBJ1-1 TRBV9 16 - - CASSVVPTALQGESFF TGTGCCAGCAGCGTAGTTCCGACAGCCCTGCAGGGTGAATCTTTCTTT
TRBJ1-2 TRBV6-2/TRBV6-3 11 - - CASGADYGYTF TGTGCCAGCGGGGCGGACTATGGCTACACCTTC
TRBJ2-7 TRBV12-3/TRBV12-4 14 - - CASTPWGLAGEQYF TGTGCCAGCACCCCTTGGGGTTTGGCGGGGGAGCAGTACTTC
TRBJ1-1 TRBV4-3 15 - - CASSQDWRGNTEAFF TGCGCCAGCAGCCAAGATTGGAGGGGGAACACTGAAGCTTTCTTT
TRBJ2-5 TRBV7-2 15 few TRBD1 CASSLWPSRGETQYF TGTGCCAGCAGCTTATGGCCCTCCAGGGGGGAGACCCAGTACTTC
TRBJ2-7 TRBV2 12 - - CASETGPYEQYF TGTGCCAGCGAAACGGGGCCCTACGAGCAGTACTTC
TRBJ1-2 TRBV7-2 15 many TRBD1 CASSLSRQGNYGYTF TGTGCCAGCAGCTTATCCCGACAGGGGAACTATGGCTACACCTTC
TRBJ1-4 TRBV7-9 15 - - CASSPFGESDEKLFF TGTGCCAGCAGTCCTTTTGGGGAGAGCGATGAAAAACTGTTTTTT
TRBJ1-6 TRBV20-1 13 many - CSASAVGNSPLHF TGCAGTGCTAGCGCCGTAGGGAATTCACCCCTCCACTTT
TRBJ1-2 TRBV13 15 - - CASRPWSQALYGYTF TGTGCCAGCAGGCCCTGGTCACAGGCACTCTATGGCTACACCTTC
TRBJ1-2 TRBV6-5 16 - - CASSYSQRAGIYGYTF TGTGCCAGCAGTTACTCGCAGAGGGCAGGAATCTATGGCTACACCTTC
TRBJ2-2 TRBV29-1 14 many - CSVVQGSNTGELFF TGCAGCGTTGTACAGGGCTCGAACACCGGGGAGCTGTTTTTT
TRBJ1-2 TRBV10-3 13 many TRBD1 CAISADRAPGYTF TGTGCCATCAGCGCCGACAGGGCTCCAGGCTACACCTTC
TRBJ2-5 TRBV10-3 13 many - CAISSEYRETQYF TGTGCCATCTCATCGGAATACCGGGAGACCCAGTACTTC
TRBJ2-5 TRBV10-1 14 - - CASSESGRAETQYF TGCGCCAGCAGTGAGTCGGGCAGGGCTGAGACCCAGTACTTC
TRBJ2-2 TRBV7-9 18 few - CASSRRDIPDKYTGELFF TGTGCCAGCAGCCGACGGGACATTCCCGACAAATACACCGGGGAGCTGTTTTTT
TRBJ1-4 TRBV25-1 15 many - CASSGRIATNEKLFF TGTGCCAGCAGTGGGAGGATTGCAACTAATGAAAAACTGTTTTTT
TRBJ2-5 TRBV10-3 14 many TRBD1 CAIREGQGQETQYF TGTGCCATCAGAGAAGGACAGGGGCAAGAGACCCAGTACTTC
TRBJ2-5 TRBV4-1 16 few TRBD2 CASSSLAGGQGETQYF TGCGCCAGCAGCTCACTAGCGGGGGGGCAGGGAGAGACCCAGTACTTC
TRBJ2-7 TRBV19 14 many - CASRNRENPYEQYF TGTGCCAGTAGGAACAGGGAAAATCCCTACGAGCAGTACTTC
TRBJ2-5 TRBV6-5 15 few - CASSYTTVGGETQYF TGTGCCAGCAGTTATACAACAGTTGGAGGGGAGACCCAGTACTTC
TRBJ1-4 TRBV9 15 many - CASSVGGTAARKLFF TGTGCCAGCAGCGTAGGAGGGACGGCGGCTCGAAAACTGTTTTTT
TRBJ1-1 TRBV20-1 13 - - CSAPTGSSAEAFF TGCAGTGCCCCGACAGGAAGTAGTGCTGAAGCTTTCTTT
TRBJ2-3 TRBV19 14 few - CASSSPSFPGRQYF TGTGCCAGTAGTAGCCCCTCCTTCCCGGGGAGGCAGTATTTT
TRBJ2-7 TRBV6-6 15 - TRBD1 CASSYSGTGGYEQYF TGTGCCAGCAGTTACTCCGGGACAGGGGGGTACGAGCAGTACTTC
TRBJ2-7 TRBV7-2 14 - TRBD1 CASTAGTGGYEQYF TGTGCCAGCACAGCCGGGACAGGGGGCTACGAGCAGTACTTC
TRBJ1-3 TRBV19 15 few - CASSGNRAGGNTIYF TGTGCCAGTAGTGGGAACAGGGCCGGGGGAAACACCATATATTTT
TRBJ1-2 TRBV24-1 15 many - CATSEGDSGPYGYTF TGTGCCACCAGTGAAGGAGACAGCGGACCCTATGGCTACACCTTC
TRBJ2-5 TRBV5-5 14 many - CASNNAGLIETQYF TGTGCCAGCAACAACGCAGGGTTGATCGAGACCCAGTACTTC
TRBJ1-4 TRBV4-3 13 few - CASSQTSAEKLFF TGCGCCAGCAGCCAAACGTCCGCTGAAAAACTGTTTTTT
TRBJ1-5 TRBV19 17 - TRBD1 CASSWNRDSGYGKPQHF TGTGCCAGCAGTTGGAACCGGGACAGCGGTTATGGCAAGCCCCAGCATTTT
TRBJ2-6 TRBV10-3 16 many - CAISESRVSGANVLTF TGTGCCATCAGTGAGTCGAGGGTTTCTGGGGCCAACGTCCTGACTTTC
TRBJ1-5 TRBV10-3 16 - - CAISYTGRGVDQPQHF TGTGCCATCAGTTACACGGGCCGAGGGGTCGATCAGCCCCAGCATTTT
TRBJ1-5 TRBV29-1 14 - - CSQDNRARNQPQHF TGCAGCCAAGATAACAGGGCGAGGAATCAGCCCCAGCATTTT
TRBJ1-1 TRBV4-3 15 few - CASSHTTRGNTEAFF TGCGCCAGCAGCCATACGACACGGGGGAACACTGAAGCTTTCTTT
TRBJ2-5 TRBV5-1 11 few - CASSEKETQYF TGCGCCAGCAGCGAAAAAGAGACCCAGTACTTC
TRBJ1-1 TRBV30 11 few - CAWSKNTEAFF TGTGCCTGGAGTAAGAACACTGAAGCTTTCTTT
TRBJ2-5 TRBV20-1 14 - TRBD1 CSAGRTGLGETQYF TGCAGTGCTGGAAGGACAGGGTTAGGGGAGACCCAGTACTTC